A selection of T cell receptor beta chains follows, all from one sample in a study of blood T cell repertoires in COVID-19. Libraries were prepared by immunoSEQ multiplex PCR; TCRdb keeps only in-frame clonotypes and omits some of them. The sample consists of around 310,000 clones, 89% of them appearing once. Sequenced sample: PBMCs or T cells enriched from blood (not recorded which). These TCRs come from a woman in her 40s who had recovered from COVID-19. Each CDR3 is given with its conserved first and last residue. D genes are given only for firm matches. Where a row states a size, it is once, few, many or the class of an expanded clone; other rows omit it.

clone_size cdr3_length j_call d_call v_call cdr3_nt cdr3_aa
. 16 TRBJ1-3 TRBD1 TRBV19 TGTGCCAGTAGGCGGGACAGGGGCTTCTCTGGAAACACCATATATTTT CASRRDRGFSGNTIYF
. 12 TRBJ2-1 . TRBV7-3 TGTGCCAGCAGCTCTCAGGGCCATGAGCAGTTCTTC CASSSQGHEQFF
. 12 TRBJ2-3 . TRBV27 TGTGCCAGCAGGATGAGGTGGGATACGCAGTATTTT CASRMRWDTQYF
. 14 TRBJ1-1 . TRBV2 TGTGCCAGCAGTGATTTCGGGGGGAACACTGAAGCTTTCTTT CASSDFGGNTEAFF
. 16 TRBJ1-6 TRBD1 TRBV5-1 TGCGCCAGCAGCCCCTCGGGACAGGGATATAATTCACCCCTCCACTTT CASSPSGQGYNSPLHF
. 15 TRBJ2-5 TRBD2 TRBV2 TGTGCCAGCAGTGGACTAGCGGGAGACAGGGAGACCCAGTACTTC CASSGLAGDRETQYF
. 15 TRBJ2-1 . TRBV6-5 TGTGCCAGCAGTTACTGGGGGCAAACCTACAATGAGCAGTTCTTC CASSYWGQTYNEQFF
. 16 TRBJ1-5 TRBD1 TRBV28 TGTGCCAGCAGTCCCACGACAGGGGGCGCGTATCAGCCCCAGCATTTT CASSPTTGGAYQPQHF
. 15 TRBJ1-5 . TRBV5-1 TGCGCCAGCAGCCTTGGACAAGCCCCCAATCAGCCCCAGCATTTT CASSLGQAPNQPQHF
. 16 TRBJ2-2 TRBD1 TRBV28 TGTGCCAGCATGGTTGGCGACAGGGTGAACACCGGGGAGCTGTTTTTT CASMVGDRVNTGELFF
. 11 TRBJ2-1 TRBD2 TRBV10-2 TGCGCCAGCAGTGAGGGACTAGCGGGGCTCTTC CASSEGLAGLF
once 14 TRBJ1-4 TRBD1 TRBV6-5 TGTGCCAGCAGGGGGACAGGGTTTAATGAAAAACTGTTTTTT CASRGTGFNEKLFF
. 14 TRBJ2-7 TRBD2 TRBV6-2/TRBV6-3 TGTGCCAGCAGTCTCCTAGCGGAGTCCTACGAGCAGTACTTC CASSLLAESYEQYF
. 16 TRBJ2-2 TRBD2 TRBV24-1 TGTGCCACCTCCGAGGGGCGGGAGGGCCGAACCGGGGAGCTGTTTTTT CATSEGREGRTGELFF
. 15 TRBJ2-1 TRBD2 TRBV27 TGTGCCAGCAGTTTTCGGGGGGGTTCGTACAATGAGCAGTTCTTC CASSFRGGSYNEQFF
. 15 TRBJ2-7 TRBD2 TRBV7-8 TGTGCCAGCAGCCCGAGGACTAGCGGCTCCTACGAGCAGTACTTC CASSPRTSGSYEQYF
. 16 TRBJ2-1 . TRBV2 TGTGCCAGCCGTCCCTGGGGGAGGAGCTCCTACAATGAGCAGTTCTTC CASRPWGRSSYNEQFF
. 13 TRBJ2-1 . TRBV18 TGTGCCAGCTCACCGGGGGGGCCTAATGAGCAGTTCTTC CASSPGGPNEQFF
. 15 TRBJ2-1 TRBD2 TRBV7-2 TGTGCCAGCAGCTTTAGCGGGGGGGCGGGGAATGAGCAGTTCTTC CASSFSGGAGNEQFF
. 15 TRBJ1-4 . TRBV29-1 TGCAGCGTTGAAGATGAATCAGGGATTAATGAAAAACTGTTTTTT CSVEDESGINEKLFF
. 16 TRBJ2-7 TRBD1 TRBV19 TGTGCCAGTAGTATAGAGGGGAGGACAGGGTCCTACGAGCAGTACTTC CASSIEGRTGSYEQYF
. 11 TRBJ2-1 . TRBV30 TGTGCCTGGAGTGTACAATATGAGCAGTTCTTC CAWSVQYEQFF